These 20 T cell receptor beta chains originate from one sample sequenced in a study of blood T cells in healthy people across ages. It was with a sample-barcoded 5' primer and a J-beta primer mix that a second PCR of about 7 to 12 cycles was run. One entry per CDR3 protein, called by TCRdb with MiXCR from the 5' RACE reads. Here the sample spans about 800,000 distinct CDR3 sequences, 20% to 30% being singletons. This sample was also put to use in a study of T cells of mothers and their children.

Sequencing was performed on blood. All receptors derive from a boy aged 10-17 years in good health.

The chain combines TRBV7-2 with TRBJ1-1, with D uncertain. Between the trimmed V and J ends, which lost 1 base and 5 bases, there was a span of 8 bases. The V gene's germline CDR1 is SGHTA and CDR2 FQGNSA. The CDR3 runs 13 residues. The CDR3 DNA is TGTGCCAGCAGCTTAGAAGGTGTAACTGAAGCTTTCTTT. This translates into CASSLEGVTEAFF.

This clonotype has only a few counts. The rearrangement joins TRBV27 to TRBJ2-1; D possibly corresponds to TRBD2 (6 bases). V was clipped by 4 bases and J by 2 bases, with 12 bases between them. This CDR3 is built from 15 residues. Germline V gene sequence: CDR1 MNHEY, CDR2 SMNVEV (reference sequence). The CDR3 region is CASSSGLSPYNEQFF. CDR3 in DNA: TGTGCCAGCAGTTCCGGACTAAGTCCCTACAATGAGCAGTTCTTC.

The rearrangement uses TRBV4-1 and TRBJ2-5; D possibly corresponds to TRBD1 (7 bases). CDR3 size: 16 residues. Trimming removed 2 bases at V and 9 bases at J, with 22 bases between. Per germline, CDR1 MGHRA and CDR2 YSYEKL. The CDR3 protein is CASSQKWGDSEGAQYF. CDR3 coding DNA: TGCGCCAGCAGCCAAAAGTGGGGGGACAGCGAGGGGGCCCAGTACTTC.

This clonotype came up a few times. The chain is built from TRBV4-1 and TRBJ2-5; TRBD2 aligns across 9 bases. The CDR3 sequence is 18 residues long. J lost 5 bases, V lost 3 bases, and 16 bases had no gene match. CDR1 and CDR2 from the germline V gene are MGHRA and YSYEKL. Here the CDR3 reads CASSQQGSFAGGYETQYF. DNA of the CDR3: TGCGCCAGCAGCCAGCAAGGGTCTTTCGCGGGAGGGTACGAGACCCAGTACTTC.

Of note for this clonotype: The conserved phenylalanine or tryptophan is not found at the CDR3 terminus, so this likely reflects a read error. This chain joins TRBV5-1 and TRBJ2-2, with D uncertain. The CDR3 sequence is 17 residues long. Per germline, CDR1 SGHRS and CDR2 YFSETQ. Trimming shortened V by 3 bases and J by 1 base, and 16 bases separated the two germline ends. The CDR3 nucleotides are TGCGCCAGCAGCTCAAGAGTGGCAGGATTGAACACCGGGGAGCTGTTTATT. This codes for CASSSRVAGLNTGELFI.

The chain uses TRBV18 and TRBJ2-7, with 7 bases that match TRBD1. Judging by the DNA end, TRBJ2-5 fits better; the J call may be wrong. Germline V lookup: CDR1 KGHSH, CDR2 LQKENI. There are 14 residues in the CDR3. The CDR3, as DNA: TGTGCCAGCTCAAGACAGGGTGAGCTGGAGACCCAGTACTTC. This translates into CASSRQGELETQYF.

The V and J genes are TRBV27 and TRBJ2-3; 9 nucleotides agree with TRBD2. There are 14 residues in the CDR3. Looked up from germline, CDR1 is MNHEY and CDR2 is SMNVEV (reference sequence). The trim removed 4 bases at V and 6 bases at J, leaving 5 bases unmatched. For the CDR3, the DNA is TGTGCCAGCAGTTATACGGGACTAGCTGATACGCAGTATTTT. Protein: CASSYTGLADTQYF.

This clonotype showed up just a few times. This sequence joins TRBV29-1 and TRBJ2-3, with D perhaps TRBD1 or TRBD2 (5 bases each). Germline V gives CDR1 SQVTM, CDR2 ANQGSEA. Trimming pared 4 bases from V and 8 bases from J, leaving 7 bases between. The CDR3 is 10 residues long. Here the CDR3 DNA reads TGCAGCGTTGTTGGGGGTACGCAGTATTTT. Its translation is CSVVGGTQYF.

The genes are TRBV4-1 and TRBJ2-5, with 13 positions matching TRBD2. The closer fit of TRBJ2-1 to the DNA end suggests the J call may be wrong. CDR1 and CDR2 from the germline V gene are MGHRA and YSYEKL. The CDR3 extends over 17 amino acids. The CDR3: CASSQLLAGGYGNEQFF. In DNA form, the CDR3 reads TGCGCCAGCAGCCAGCTACTAGCGGGAGGGTACGGGAATGAGCAGTTCTTC.

The gene calls are TRBV2 and TRBJ2-4; D is possibly TRBD1 or TRBD2 (5 bases each). The V gene's germline CDR1 is SNHLY and CDR2 FYNNEI. The CDR3 runs to 15 residues. The V end lost 0 bases, the J end lost 7 bases, and 13 bases lay between the germline ends. This CDR3 is CASSEASRGSNIQYF. The CDR3 bases are TGTGCCAGCAGTGAAGCGTCGAGGGGATCGAACATTCAGTACTTC.

The chain recombines TRBV5-5 with TRBJ1-2, with TRBD1 matching 10 bases. The CDR3 has 16 residues. V shed 4 bases, J shed 1 base, and the junction held 7 bases outside the gene matches. CDR1 is SGHKS and CDR2 is YYEKEE in the germline V gene (reference sequence). CDR3 sequence (DNA): TGTGCCAGCAGCCCGGGACAGGGGACGTATAACTATGGCTACACCTTC. Encoded protein: CASSPGQGTYNYGYTF.

The rearrangement links TRBV9 to TRBJ2-7; 10 positions match TRBD1. Germline assignment: CDR1 SGDLS and CDR2 YYNGEE. The CDR3 runs 15 residues. Trimming cost V 3 bases and J 4 bases; bases outside gene matches: 7. DNA of the CDR3: TGTGCCAGCAGCGCCGGGACAGGGGACGCGTACGAGCAGTACTTC. As protein: CASSAGTGDAYEQYF.

The V gene is TRBV20-1, the J gene TRBJ1-5, with D possibly TRBD1 on 5 matching bases. Germline CDR1 is DFQATT and CDR2 is SNEGSKA (reference sequence). The CDR3 length is 15 residues. Trimming took 3 bases from V and 4 from J, leaving 16 bases between them. This CDR3 is CSASGAPKDNQPQHF. The CDR3 DNA is TGCAGTGCTAGTGGGGCCCCGAAGGATAATCAGCCCCAGCATTTT.

This sequence joins TRBV18 and TRBJ2-2, with TRBD1 matching 7 bases. CDR3 length: 15 residues. The V gene end was trimmed by 0 bases and the J gene end by 4 bases; junction bases not matched to a gene: 2. The germline V gene has CDR1 KGHSH and CDR2 LQKENI. The CDR3 reads CASSPPGQRTGELFF. The CDR3 DNA reads as TGTGCCAGCTCACCACCGGGACAGCGCACCGGGGAGCTGTTTTTT.

This clonotype was seen only a few times. The genes are TRBV28 and TRBJ1-1; no firm D call. The length of the CDR3 is 14 residues. The germline V gene encodes CDR1 MDHEN and CDR2 SYDVKM. Trimming left V 10 bases short and J 4 bases short, with 19 bases between. Written as DNA, the CDR3 is TGTGCCACCGTAAGGCTCGGGGTTGGCACTGAAGCTTTCTTT. Encoded protein: CATVRLGVGTEAFF.

This clonotype was seen more than once but under ten times. At one end the junction does not follow the germline gene, possibly because of a read error. The chain links TRBV28 to TRBJ1-2; no reliable D call. Germline values: CDR1 MDHEN, CDR2 SYDVKM. This CDR3 spans 13 amino acids. CDR3 bases: TGTACCAGCAGTTTAGTCGGGCGAGGTGGCTACACCTTC. Translated: CTSSLVGRGGYTF.

The chain couples TRBV6-5 to TRBJ2-1; D remains unclear. The J call is in doubt because the DNA end fits TRBJ2-7 better. This CDR3 contains 14 residues. Germline V gene lookup returns CDR1 MNHEY and CDR2 SVGAGI. The CDR3 reads CASSYSVAGSEQYF. Here the CDR3 DNA reads TGTGCCAGCAGTTACTCGGTGGCAGGTTCCGAGCAGTACTTC.

This clonotype was seen a few times. The chain combines TRBV20-1 with TRBJ2-4; D remains unclear. The CDR3 runs 16 residues. Trimming stripped 6 bases from V and 0 bases from J, with 18 bases between. Per the germline V gene, CDR1 is DFQATT and CDR2 is SNEGSKA (reference sequence). DNA for the CDR3: TGCAGTGCGCAAACGGCCGGGCCTGAAGCCAAAAACATTCAGTACTTC. Translating it yields CSAQTAGPEAKNIQYF.

The chain recombines TRBV12-3 or TRBV12-4 with TRBJ2-3; weak D call: TRBD2 (5 bases). Trimming cost V 4 bases and J 3 bases, with 8 bases left between them. The CDR3 runs to 13 residues. CDR3 protein: CASSYGLTDTQYF. DNA for the CDR3: TGTGCCAGCAGTTACGGACTTACAGATACGCAGTATTTT.

The chain links TRBV24-1 to TRBJ1-2; D is ambiguous. CDR1 and CDR2 from the germline V gene are KGHDR and SFDVKD. V was pared by 1 base and J by 7 bases, with 12 bases between. This CDR3 region has 14 residues. Here the CDR3 reads CATSDLGSEIGYTF. Written as DNA, the CDR3 is TGTGCCACCAGTGATTTAGGGAGTGAGATTGGCTACACCTTC.